This TCR beta chain was documented in a study of control samples from healthy donors and cancer patients. TCRdb keeps only in-frame clones here, not all; method: immunoSEQ multiplex PCR. The sample has over 100,000 clones, roughly 92% seen once. The CDR3 is 14 amino acids. Unmatched junction bases numbered 9, after V lost 3 bases and J lost 7 bases. The germline V gene encodes CDR1 SGHRS and CDR2 YFSETQ. The source material was blood. The chain links TRBV5-1 to TRBJ1-1, with 7 bases fitting TRBD1. This TCR derives from a man aged 18 to 30 in good health. In DNA form, the CDR3 reads TGCGCCAGCAGCTCGCCGATCAGGGGGGGTGAAGCTTTCTTT. Translating gives CASSSPIRGGEAFF.